This T cell receptor (beta chain) derives from a study of T cell repertoires in cytomegalovirus infection. Study-level information: CMV infection and matching HLA type were both indicated by public TCR beta signatures. Overall study findings and caveats: Across the ex vivo response, the dominant clonotypes were HLA-C-restricted CMV-specific TCR beta clonotypes. Cumulative frequency of public TCR beta families picked out carriers of CMV plus the relevant HLA.

To note about this clonotype: Its antigen is not identified.

TCRdb redid the calling of the reads with MiXCR, one entry per CDR3 protein. Of roughly 600,000 distinct CDR3 sequences listed, 20% to 25% are singletons. V was pared by 7 bases and J by 0 bases, with 13 bases between. The CDR3 is made up of 13 amino acids. From germline, CDR1 is DFQATT and CDR2 SNEGSKA (reference sequence). V gene TRBV20-1 combines with J gene TRBJ2-7, with D hard to call. The TCR was taken from a human donor in good health (CMV status not recorded). Some clones in this sample may be carry-over from other donors' samples. The source material was CD8+ T cells from PBMCs. In DNA form, the CDR3 reads TGCAGTGTTCGGATCCCTACCTCCTACGAGCAGTACGTC. It yields the protein CSVRIPTSYEQYV.